One sample yielded the 22 T cell receptor beta chains listed below, sequenced in a study of beta chain features in type 1 diabetes. Antigen specificity for these receptors is unknown. Every bit of the isolated RNA underwent reverse transcription, so sequencing read expressed TCRB transcripts. The table came from immunoSEQ multiplex PCR; TCRdb's copy has only in-frame clones and leaves some out. The sample contains 200,000 to 250,000 clones, approximately 15% of which appear only once. Points from the study as a whole: There was a moderate but significant shortening of TCRB CDR3s in all four CD4+ subsets of Type 1 diabetes patients.

Sequencing input: naive CD4+ T cells from blood. These receptors originate from a man aged 30 to 45 with type 1 diabetes.

This clone was detected only a few times. As DNA, the CDR3 is TGTGCCAGCAGGCCCAACCCGGGGACTAGCCTAACTGAGCAGTTCTTC. This translates into CASRPNPGTSLTEQFF. V usage is TRBV6-4 and J usage is TRBJ2-1; 9 nucleotides agree with TRBD2. The CDR3 has 16 amino acids. V was clipped by 6 bases and J by 9 bases; unmatched bases: 15. Germline V CDR1 and CDR2: MRHNA, SNTAGT.

This clone was observed once. J is TRBJ2-3 and V is TRBV9; TRBD2 matches 7 bases. CDR1 and CDR2 (germline): SGDLS, YYNGEE. This CDR3 spans 15 amino acids. With V trimmed by 2 bases and J by 0 bases, 3 bases remained unmatched. The chain's CDR3 is CASSVSGRSTDTQYF. CDR3 in DNA: TGTGCCAGCAGCGTTAGCGGGCGTAGCACAGATACGCAGTATTTT.

This chain links TRBV6-1 with TRBJ2-7; 8 nucleotides agree with TRBD2. The CDR3 is 16 amino acids. The V gene end was trimmed by 0 bases and the J gene end by 4 bases; junction bases not matched to a gene: 8. Per the germline V gene, CDR1 is MNHNS and CDR2 is SASEGT. In DNA form, the CDR3 reads TGTGCCAGCAGTGAAGCCGGGACGGGGGGGCAGTACGAGCAGTACTTC. Amino acids: CASSEAGTGGQYEQYF.

The chain carries TRBV5-1 and TRBJ2-1; D ambiguous. CDR3 length equals 13 residues. The V gene lost 4 bases and the J gene lost 0 bases, with 5 bases spanning the gap. Germline loops: CDR1 SGHRS, CDR2 YFSETQ. CDR3 sequence (DNA): TGCGCCAGCAGCATTAGCTCCTACAATGAGCAGTTCTTC. This sequence encodes CASSISSYNEQFF.

V is TRBV7-9 and J is TRBJ2-3; TRBD2 agrees at 13 bases. Germline V gene sequence: CDR1 SEHNR, CDR2 FQNEAQ (reference sequence). CDR3 length equals 15 residues. V lost 4 bases, J lost 9 bases, and 7 bases stayed unmatched. The CDR3 region has the DNA TGTGCCAGCAGCTCCAGGGGGACTAGCGGGATGACGCAGTATTTT. Protein product: CASSSRGTSGMTQYF.

This clone appeared a few times. The J gene is TRBJ2-5, the V gene TRBV6-1; D might be TRBD2 (7 bases). Trimming removed 10 bases at V and 5 bases at J, with 17 bases between. The CDR3 contains 13 residues. Germline values: CDR1 MNHNS, CDR2 SASEGT. The CDR3 sequence: CATRGAGVETQYF. The CDR3 region has the DNA TGTGCCACTAGGGGGGCGGGAGTGGAGACCCAGTACTTC.

The chain is built from TRBV18 and TRBJ2-3; maybe TRBD1 (6 bases). V lost 6 bases and J lost 2, with 18 bases in between. The CDR3 runs 16 residues. CDR1 is KGHSH and CDR2 is LQKENI in the germline V gene. The CDR3 loop is CASSLTVPGATDTQYF. The CDR3 DNA reads TGTGCCAGCTCCCTTACGGTTCCAGGGGCCACAGATACGCAGTATTTT.

The sample holds a few counts of this clone. This chain connects TRBV18 to TRBJ1-5; maybe TRBD1 (5 bases). The V end lost 4 bases, the J end lost 5 bases, and 12 bases lay between the germline ends. Germline V CDR1 and CDR2: KGHSH, LQKENI. The CDR3 contains 14 residues. CDR3 sequence reads: CASSQGTGDQPQHF. In DNA form, the CDR3 reads TGTGCCAGCTCACAGGGGACGGGGGATCAGCCCCAGCATTTT.

This sequence joins TRBV7-9 and TRBJ1-2; D uncertain. V lost 5 bases and J lost 4, with 5 bases in between. The CDR3 runs to 11 residues. CDR1 and CDR2 from the germline V gene are SEHNR and FQNEAQ (reference sequence). CDR3 residues: CASSLSYGYTF. Here the CDR3 DNA reads TGTGCCAGCAGCCTCAGCTATGGCTACACCTTC.

This clone came up once. The rearrangement links TRBV11-2 to TRBJ2-7; D is possibly TRBD2 (6 bases). Deletions cut 6 bases from V and 1 base from J, with 16 bases between. Germline V lookup: CDR1 SGHAT, CDR2 FQNNGV. This CDR3 comprises 15 residues. The CDR3, as DNA: TGTGCCAGCAGGACACCGGGACTGCCTTCCTACGAGCAGTACTTC. Translation: CASRTPGLPSYEQYF.

This clone was counted a few times. The rearrangement uses TRBV4-1 and TRBJ2-2; 10 bases fit TRBD2. The V gene end was trimmed by 4 bases and the J gene end by 1 base; junction bases not matched to a gene: 6. Per the germline V gene, CDR1 is MGHRA and CDR2 is YSYEKL. The CDR3 loop spans 17 amino acids. CDR3 residues: CASSRLLAGVNTGELFF. CDR3 sequence (DNA): TGCGCCAGCAGCCGACTTCTAGCGGGAGTGAACACCGGGGAGCTGTTTTTT.

The chain has TRBV4-1 and TRBJ2-7; 10 bases are shared with TRBD2. From germline, CDR1 is MGHRA and CDR2 YSYEKL. The CDR3 spans 15 residues. V lost 4 bases to trimming and J lost 2 bases; unmatched junction nucleotides: 5. The CDR3 DNA follows: TGCGCCAGCAGCCTCGGACTAGCGGCCGCCTACGAGCAGTACTTC. Translation: CASSLGLAAAYEQYF.

This clone was detected only a few times. The chain employs TRBV30 and TRBJ1-6; a weak D match, TRBD1 (6 bases). Trimming removed 0 bases from V and 7 bases from J, with 10 bases in between. Germline CDR1 GTSNPN, CDR2 SVGIG (reference sequence). CDR3 size: 14 residues. The CDR3: CAWSVNRVNSPLHF. The CDR3 bases are TGTGCCTGGAGTGTAAACAGGGTCAATTCACCCCTCCACTTT.

The table lists this clone with a few counts. This chain connects TRBV30 to TRBJ2-7, with TRBD1 matching 7 bases. The CDR3 loop spans 15 amino acids. CDR1 is GTSNPN, CDR2 SVGIG, per germline (reference sequence). V shed 3 bases, J shed 6 bases, and the junction held 14 bases outside the gene matches. CDR3: CAWRPGQVYTGEQYF. For the CDR3, the DNA is TGTGCCTGGAGGCCTGGACAGGTATACACTGGCGAGCAGTACTTC.

This clone came up a few times. This chain uses TRBV6-5 with TRBJ2-3; D might be TRBD1 (6 bases). This CDR3 spans 15 amino acids. Trimming removed 4 bases from V and 1 base from J, with 12 bases in between. Germline CDR1 is MNHEY and CDR2 is SVGAGI. CDR3 nucleotide sequence: TGTGCCAGCAGTTCTTCAAGACAGGGCACAGATACGCAGTATTTT. Its protein product is CASSSSRQGTDTQYF.

Only a few counts were recorded for this clone. The chain employs TRBV29-1 and TRBJ2-3; D gene ambiguous. V was trimmed by 4 bases and J by 5 bases, leaving 4 bases between them. The CDR3 consists of 10 residues. Germline V gene lookup returns CDR1 SQVTM and CDR2 ANQGSEA. This chain's CDR3 is CSVGLDTQYF. CDR3 sequence (DNA): TGCAGCGTTGGACTAGATACGCAGTATTTT.

This clone was observed a few times. The genes are TRBV28 and TRBJ1-2, with D hard to call. The CDR3 totals 12 residues. Looked up from germline, CDR1 is MDHEN and CDR2 is SYDVKM. V was cut by 3 bases and J by 2 bases, with 4 bases left in between. The CDR3 region has the DNA TGTGCCAGCAGTTTTCGGAACTATGGCTACACCTTC. It encodes CASSFRNYGYTF.

In this sample, this clone turned up a few times. The chain combines TRBV11-2 with TRBJ2-5, with a tentative D call TRBD2 (6 bases). V was trimmed by 5 bases and J by 5 bases, leaving 15 bases between them. This CDR3 region has 14 residues. Looked up from germline, CDR1 is SGHAT and CDR2 is FQNNGV. CDR3 DNA sequence: TGTGCCAGCAGCACGGGGGTATCCGGGGAGACCCAGTACTTC. This gives the protein CASSTGVSGETQYF.

This clone was detected only a few times. V and J are TRBV6-5 and TRBJ2-2, with 9 bases matching TRBD2. CDR1 is MNHEY, CDR2 SVGAGI, per germline. V shed 6 bases, J shed 7 bases, and the junction held 9 bases outside the gene matches. CDR3 size: 15 residues. The CDR3 sequence is CASRPPGLASGELFF. CDR3 bases: TGTGCCAGCAGACCCCCGGGACTAGCTAGCGGGGAGCTGTTTTTT.

The chain joins TRBV7-9 to TRBJ1-1; the D gene is possibly TRBD1 (6 bases). With 1 base removed from V and 1 base from J, the gap between germline ends came to 13 bases. The germline gives CDR1 SEHNR, CDR2 FQNEAQ (reference sequence). The CDR3 extends over 16 amino acids. CDR3 loop: CASSLGIVTGNTEAFF. In nucleotides, the CDR3 is TGTGCCAGCAGCTTAGGTATAGTGACAGGGAACACTGAAGCTTTCTTT.

This rearrangement joins TRBV12-2 to TRBJ2-1; the D call in the table, TRBD2, was not verified against the DNA. TRBV12-2 is marked as a pseudogene. This CDR3 is 15 amino acids long. This CDR3 reads CASRLGLAEGNEQFF. CDR3 sequence (DNA): TGTGCAAGTCGCTTGGGACTAGCGGAAGGAAATGAGCAGTTCTTC.

This clone was detected a few times. The V and J genes are TRBV5-1 and TRBJ2-7; 8 nucleotides align to TRBD1. V lost 0 bases and J lost 2; bases outside the gene matches: 4. Germline values: CDR1 SGHRS, CDR2 YFSETQ. The length of the CDR3 is 15 residues. CDR3 residues: CASSLAGTGTYEQYF. The CDR3 coding sequence is TGCGCCAGCAGCTTGGCCGGGACAGGTACCTACGAGCAGTACTTC.